These T cell receptor beta chains were read from a single sample in a study of CD8 T cells in Susac syndrome. TCRdb reprocessed the immunoSEQ multiplex PCR reads via MiXCR and lists one record per CDR3 protein. The sample gives about 110,000 distinct CDR3 sequences, roughly 95% of which show up once; 0.4% to 0.5% is in the top ten. Sequencing was carried out using CD8+ T cells from PBMCs. The receptors were gathered from a human donor with Susac syndrome. Both conserved end residues are part of each CDR3. D genes are given only for firm matches. Rows may omit the clone size; those that give it use once, few, many or a size class.

V gene: TRBV25-1; D gene: TRBD1; J gene: TRBJ1-4; clone size: -; CDR3 length: 13; CDR3 DNA: TGTGCCAGCAGGACAGGGTGGGAGGAAAAACTGTTTTTT; CDR3 protein: CASRTGWEEKLFF
V gene: TRBV20-1; D gene: TRBD1; J gene: TRBJ1-2; clone size: -; CDR3 length: 12; CDR3 DNA: TGCAGTGCTAGGGACAGGGACTATGGCTACACCTTC; CDR3 protein: CSARDRDYGYTF
V gene: TRBV7-8; D gene: -; J gene: TRBJ1-6; clone size: -; CDR3 length: 13; CDR3 DNA: TGTGCCAGCGGAGGGGGGACGGGGTCACCCCTCCACTTT; CDR3 protein: CASGGGTGSPLHF
V gene: TRBV7-9; D gene: TRBD2; J gene: TRBJ2-5; clone size: -; CDR3 length: 16; CDR3 DNA: TGTGCCAGCAGCCCGAATTGGGGGACTACGCAAGAGACCCAGTACTTC; CDR3 protein: CASSPNWGTTQETQYF
V gene: TRBV7-8; D gene: -; J gene: TRBJ1-4; clone size: -; CDR3 length: 13; CDR3 DNA: TGTGCCAGCAGCTTCCGGGACCTAAAAAAACTGTTTTTT; CDR3 protein: CASSFRDLKKLFF
V gene: TRBV20-1; D gene: -; J gene: TRBJ2-3; clone size: -; CDR3 length: 17; CDR3 DNA: TGCAGTGCTAGAGATTACCGTGATCTAGGAGGTGGGGATACGCAGTATTTT; CDR3 protein: CSARDYRDLGGGDTQYF
V gene: TRBV27; D gene: -; J gene: TRBJ2-7; clone size: -; CDR3 length: 13; CDR3 DNA: TGTGCCAGCAGTTTATGGAGCTCCTACGAGCAGTACTTC; CDR3 protein: CASSLWSSYEQYF
V gene: TRBV25-1; D gene: -; J gene: TRBJ1-1; clone size: -; CDR3 length: 11; CDR3 DNA: TGTGCCAGCGTGCGGGGGGGTGAAGCTTTCTTT; CDR3 protein: CASVRGGEAFF
V gene: TRBV9; D gene: -; J gene: TRBJ2-3; clone size: -; CDR3 length: 15; CDR3 DNA: TGTGCCAGCAGCATACAGGGGGGGAGCACAGATACGCAGTATTTT; CDR3 protein: CASSIQGGSTDTQYF
V gene: TRBV29-1; D gene: -; J gene: TRBJ1-2; clone size: -; CDR3 length: 14; CDR3 DNA: TGCAGCGTTGAAACGCCGGGGGGGGGTGATGGCTACACCTTC; CDR3 protein: CSVETPGGGDGYTF
V gene: TRBV20-1; D gene: -; J gene: TRBJ2-5; clone size: -; CDR3 length: 12; CDR3 DNA: TGCAGTGCTAGAGAAGGGGAAGAGACCCAGTACTTC; CDR3 protein: CSAREGEETQYF
V gene: TRBV4-3; D gene: -; J gene: TRBJ1-1; clone size: once; CDR3 length: 14; CDR3 DNA: TGCGCCAGCAGCCAAGACCCGCGGGGCACTGAAGCTTTCTTT; CDR3 protein: CASSQDPRGTEAFF
V gene: TRBV20-1; D gene: TRBD1; J gene: TRBJ2-3; clone size: -; CDR3 length: 16; CDR3 DNA: TGCAGTGCCCGTGGGACAGGGGCCCCTAGCACAGATACGCAGTATTTT; CDR3 protein: CSARGTGAPSTDTQYF
V gene: TRBV30; D gene: TRBD1; J gene: TRBJ1-6; clone size: once; CDR3 length: 12; CDR3 DNA: TGTGCCTCCATCACAGGGGCTTCACCCCTCCACTTT; CDR3 protein: CASITGASPLHF
V gene: TRBV5-6; D gene: -; J gene: TRBJ1-5; clone size: -; CDR3 length: 14; CDR3 DNA: TGTGCCAGCAGTCACCGGGACAGCAATCAGCCCCAGCATTTT; CDR3 protein: CASSHRDSNQPQHF
V gene: TRBV7-2; D gene: -; J gene: TRBJ1-6; clone size: -; CDR3 length: 16; CDR3 DNA: TGTGCCAGCAGCTTAGGCGACAGACTCTATAATTCACCCCTCCACTTT; CDR3 protein: CASSLGDRLYNSPLHF
V gene: TRBV15; D gene: -; J gene: TRBJ1-1; clone size: -; CDR3 length: 15; CDR3 DNA: TGTGCCACCAGCTCCGGACGGGGCCAGAACACTGAAGCTTTCTTT; CDR3 protein: CATSSGRGQNTEAFF
V gene: TRBV3-1; D gene: -; J gene: TRBJ2-1; clone size: -; CDR3 length: 17; CDR3 DNA: TGTGCCAGCAGCCAGTACCCCAGAGAAACCTCCTACAATGAGCAGTTCTTC; CDR3 protein: CASSQYPRETSYNEQFF
V gene: TRBV9; D gene: -; J gene: TRBJ2-7; clone size: -; CDR3 length: 12; CDR3 DNA: TGTGCCAGCAGTCCAGGGGACTACGAGCAGTACTTC; CDR3 protein: CASSPGDYEQYF
V gene: TRBV2; D gene: -; J gene: TRBJ2-3; clone size: -; CDR3 length: 15; CDR3 DNA: TGTGCCAGCGGGGGTTTTGATCGAACCACAGATACGCAGTATTTT; CDR3 protein: CASGGFDRTTDTQYF
V gene: TRBV7-9; D gene: -; J gene: TRBJ1-1; clone size: -; CDR3 length: 11; CDR3 DNA: TGTGCCAGCAGCCCGGGGCTGGGAGCTTTCTTT; CDR3 protein: CASSPGLGAFF
V gene: TRBV29-1; D gene: -; J gene: TRBJ2-7; clone size: -; CDR3 length: 12; CDR3 DNA: TGCAGCGTTGAAGGACACTCCTACGAGCAGTACTTC; CDR3 protein: CSVEGHSYEQYF
V gene: TRBV27; D gene: -; J gene: TRBJ2-7; clone size: -; CDR3 length: 16; CDR3 DNA: TGTGCCAGCAGTCCCCCGGCGGGGCTGGGAAGCTACGAGCAGTACTTC; CDR3 protein: CASSPPAGLGSYEQYF
V gene: TRBV7-9; D gene: -; J gene: TRBJ1-1; clone size: -; CDR3 length: 15; CDR3 DNA: TGTGCCAGCAGCTTAAATGGCGGGTCGGACACTGAAGCTTTCTTT; CDR3 protein: CASSLNGGSDTEAFF
V gene: TRBV20-1; D gene: -; J gene: TRBJ1-1; clone size: -; CDR3 length: 16; CDR3 DNA: TGCAGTGCTAGAGAATTCTATGGGGGTGGAGAAACTGAAGCTTTCTTT; CDR3 protein: CSAREFYGGGETEAFF
V gene: TRBV14; D gene: -; J gene: TRBJ1-2; clone size: -; CDR3 length: 15; CDR3 DNA: TGTGCCAGCAGCCAAGTCGGTTTTGGTGACTATGGCTACACCTTC; CDR3 protein: CASSQVGFGDYGYTF
V gene: TRBV7-9; D gene: TRBD1; J gene: TRBJ2-7; clone size: -; CDR3 length: 15; CDR3 DNA: TGTGCCAGCAGCCACAGGGGGGAACGCCTCTACGAGCAGTACTTC; CDR3 protein: CASSHRGERLYEQYF
V gene: TRBV27; D gene: TRBD2; J gene: TRBJ2-5; clone size: -; CDR3 length: 15; CDR3 DNA: TGTGCCAGCAGTCCACTAGCGGGGGCCCAAGAGACCCAGTACTTC; CDR3 protein: CASSPLAGAQETQYF
V gene: TRBV5-1; D gene: TRBD1; J gene: TRBJ2-1; clone size: once; CDR3 length: 15; CDR3 DNA: TGCGCCAGCAGCACCGGACAGGGGATTGGGAATGAGCAGTTCTTC; CDR3 protein: CASSTGQGIGNEQFF
V gene: TRBV5-1; D gene: -; J gene: TRBJ2-7; clone size: -; CDR3 length: 14; CDR3 DNA: TGCGCCAGCAGCTTGGAGGCCCCCCTCTACGAGCAGTACTTC; CDR3 protein: CASSLEAPLYEQYF
V gene: TRBV7-2; D gene: -; J gene: TRBJ2-1; clone size: -; CDR3 length: 17; CDR3 DNA: TGTGCCAGCAGCTTAGCTCCATTGCAGCGGAGGGGAAGTGAGCAGTTCTTC; CDR3 protein: CASSLAPLQRRGSEQFF
V gene: TRBV7-2; D gene: TRBD1; J gene: TRBJ2-5; clone size: -; CDR3 length: 15; CDR3 DNA: TGTGCCAGCAGCTCTACAGGACAGGGATTTGAGACCCAGTACTTC; CDR3 protein: CASSSTGQGFETQYF
V gene: TRBV4-2; D gene: -; J gene: TRBJ2-1; clone size: -; CDR3 length: 15; CDR3 DNA: TGTGCCAGCAGCCAAGATTGGAAGGCCTACAATGAGCAGTTCTTC; CDR3 protein: CASSQDWKAYNEQFF
V gene: TRBV7-6; D gene: -; J gene: TRBJ2-5; clone size: -; CDR3 length: 15; CDR3 DNA: TGTGCCAGCAGCGCCCTTCTGGGCCCTCAAGAGACCCAGTACTTC; CDR3 protein: CASSALLGPQETQYF
V gene: TRBV6-5; D gene: -; J gene: TRBJ1-2; clone size: -; CDR3 length: 14; CDR3 DNA: TGTGCCAGCAGTTACTCCGGGACGGACTATGGCTACACCTTC; CDR3 protein: CASSYSGTDYGYTF
V gene: TRBV25-1; D gene: -; J gene: TRBJ2-1; clone size: -; CDR3 length: 13; CDR3 DNA: TGTGCCAGCACCCTCGCCTCCTACAATGAGCAGTTCTTC; CDR3 protein: CASTLASYNEQFF
V gene: TRBV15; D gene: -; J gene: TRBJ1-2; clone size: -; CDR3 length: 15; CDR3 DNA: TGTGCCACCAGCAGAGATTTAAGTACAGCAGGTGGCTACACCTTC; CDR3 protein: CATSRDLSTAGGYTF
V gene: TRBV7-2; D gene: TRBD2; J gene: TRBJ2-2; clone size: -; CDR3 length: 16; CDR3 DNA: TGTGCCAGCAGCTATGAGACTAGCGGGAACACCGGGGAGCTGTTTTTT; CDR3 protein: CASSYETSGNTGELFF
V gene: TRBV11-3; D gene: TRBD2; J gene: TRBJ2-1; clone size: once; CDR3 length: 15; CDR3 DNA: TGTGCCAGCAGCCCTGGCGGGGGGGCCTACAATGAGCAGTTCTTC; CDR3 protein: CASSPGGGAYNEQFF
V gene: TRBV29-1; D gene: TRBD1; J gene: TRBJ1-2; clone size: -; CDR3 length: 14; CDR3 DNA: TGCAGCGTTGAAGGACAGGGGGAAATCTATGGCTACACCTTC; CDR3 protein: CSVEGQGEIYGYTF
V gene: TRBV7-9; D gene: TRBD2; J gene: TRBJ2-5; clone size: -; CDR3 length: 14; CDR3 DNA: TGTGCCAGCAGCCCTAGCGGGGGGGCGCAGACCCAGTACTTC; CDR3 protein: CASSPSGGAQTQYF
V gene: TRBV27; D gene: -; J gene: TRBJ2-7; clone size: -; CDR3 length: 14; CDR3 DNA: TGTGCCAGCAGTCCCGGGGTGATCTCCTACGAGCAGTACTTC; CDR3 protein: CASSPGVISYEQYF
V gene: TRBV7-9; D gene: -; J gene: TRBJ1-2; clone size: -; CDR3 length: 15; CDR3 DNA: TGTGCCAGCAGCTCTCGGGACACTGCTAACTATGGCTACACCTTC; CDR3 protein: CASSSRDTANYGYTF
V gene: TRBV4-2; D gene: TRBD1; J gene: TRBJ2-1; clone size: -; CDR3 length: 17; CDR3 DNA: TGTGCCAGCAGCCAACTCTCGGCTGGACAGGCCAACAATGAGCAGTTCTTC; CDR3 protein: CASSQLSAGQANNEQFF
V gene: TRBV27; D gene: TRBD1; J gene: TRBJ1-6; clone size: -; CDR3 length: 13; CDR3 DNA: TGTGCCAGCAGTCCTGGGACAGTTTCACCCCTCCACTTT; CDR3 protein: CASSPGTVSPLHF
V gene: TRBV9; D gene: -; J gene: TRBJ2-1; clone size: few; CDR3 length: 15; CDR3 DNA: TGTGCCAGCAGCGTGGGTTGGACGGAGGGCAATGAGCAGTTCTTC; CDR3 protein: CASSVGWTEGNEQFF
V gene: TRBV27; D gene: -; J gene: TRBJ1-5; clone size: -; CDR3 length: 13; CDR3 DNA: TGTGCCAGCAGTCAGGCAACTAATCAGCCCCAGCATTTT; CDR3 protein: CASSQATNQPQHF
V gene: TRBV2; D gene: TRBD2; J gene: TRBJ2-6; clone size: -; CDR3 length: 17; CDR3 DNA: TGTGCCAGCATTCCAGCCTCGGGAGGGACTGGGGCCAACGTCCTGACTTTC; CDR3 protein: CASIPASGGTGANVLTF
V gene: TRBV9; D gene: -; J gene: TRBJ1-2; clone size: few; CDR3 length: 17; CDR3 DNA: TGTGCCAGCAGCCCCCAGTCGGTGCCCGGGGGTAACTATGGCTACACCTTC; CDR3 protein: CASSPQSVPGGNYGYTF
V gene: TRBV13; D gene: -; J gene: TRBJ2-7; clone size: -; CDR3 length: 14; CDR3 DNA: TGTGCCAGCAGCTTAGACAGGAAAATCGACGAGCAGTACTTC; CDR3 protein: CASSLDRKIDEQYF
V gene: TRBV7-8; D gene: TRBD1; J gene: TRBJ1-2; clone size: -; CDR3 length: 16; CDR3 DNA: TGTGCCAGCAGCTTAGAGTCCCGACAGGGCGGCTATGGCTACACCTTC; CDR3 protein: CASSLESRQGGYGYTF
V gene: TRBV9; D gene: TRBD2; J gene: TRBJ2-3; clone size: -; CDR3 length: 12; CDR3 DNA: TGTGCCAGCAAGGGAGGGGAGAATACGCAGTATTTT; CDR3 protein: CASKGGENTQYF
V gene: TRBV29-1; D gene: -; J gene: TRBJ1-3; clone size: -; CDR3 length: 14; CDR3 DNA: TGCAGCGTTGACGAGGGAGGCTCTGGAAACACCATATATTTT; CDR3 protein: CSVDEGGSGNTIYF
V gene: TRBV2; D gene: TRBD1; J gene: TRBJ1-1; clone size: -; CDR3 length: 14; CDR3 DNA: TGTGCCAGCCCGGGACAGGGCTTGAACACTGAAGCTTTCTTT; CDR3 protein: CASPGQGLNTEAFF